The 12 T cell receptor beta chains below all came from one sample that was sequenced in a study of T cell changes during pregnancy in multiple sclerosis. Assay: immunoSEQ multiplex PCR; the TCRdb copy retains only in-frame clones and omits some. Here the sample spans about 61,000 clones, 85% to 95% being singletons. This specimen consisted of CD8+ T cells from peripheral blood mononuclear cells, obtained in the third trimester of pregnancy. The receptors were gathered from a female donor with multiple sclerosis, enrolled in a pregnancy study.

This chain links TRBV28 with TRBJ2-6; maybe TRBD1 (5 bases). This CDR3 region has 15 residues. Germline lookup yields CDR1 MDHEN and CDR2 SYDVKM. Trimming cost V 3 bases and J 3 bases, with 9 bases left between them. The CDR3 region has the DNA TGTGCCAGCAGTTTGCCAGGGTTTGGGGCCAACGTCCTGACTTTC. Translation: CASSLPGFGANVLTF.

The V call is TRBV19, the J call TRBJ2-6, with 8 nucleotides matching TRBD1. The germline V gene has CDR1 LNHDA and CDR2 SQIVND (reference sequence). Trimming at V came to 6 bases and at J to 3 bases, leaving 13 bases not matched to a gene. The CDR3 sequence is 18 residues long. CDR3 protein: CASSQEGQGLVGANVLTF. The CDR3 coding sequence is TGTGCCAGTAGCCAGGAAGGACAGGGACTTGTTGGGGCCAACGTCCTGACTTTC.

The CDR3 DNA reads as TGTGCCAGCAGCTTGTTCGGGGCCTACGAGCAGTACTTC. Translated: CASSLFGAYEQYF. V and J are TRBV5-4 and TRBJ2-7; D perhaps matches TRBD2 (5 bases). Germline V gives CDR1 SGHNT, CDR2 YYREEE (reference sequence). This CDR3 has 13 amino acids. V lost 1 base and J lost 2, with 7 bases in between.

The chain uses TRBV19 and TRBJ2-7; 8 bases agree with TRBD2. Germline V gene data show CDR1 as LNHDA and CDR2 as SQIVND (reference sequence). Trimming took 3 bases from V and 3 from J; bases not matched to a gene: 4. The CDR3 runs to 14 residues. The CDR3: CASSIAGGNYEQYF. The CDR3 DNA is TGTGCCAGTAGTATTGCGGGAGGCAACTACGAGCAGTACTTC.

The V and J genes are TRBV9 and TRBJ1-1; D perhaps matches TRBD1 (5 bases). Trimming took 4 bases from V and 3 from J, leaving 16 bases between them. The germline V gene has CDR1 SGDLS and CDR2 YYNGEE. This CDR3 contains 15 residues. CDR3 residues: CASSPQGALDTEAFF. The DNA for the CDR3 is TGTGCCAGCAGCCCCCAAGGGGCTCTCGACACTGAAGCTTTCTTT.

The gene calls are TRBV20-1 and TRBJ2-1; no clear D gene. Germline V CDR1 and CDR2: DFQATT, SNEGSKA (reference sequence). The CDR3 is made up of 11 amino acids. The germline V and J ends were trimmed by 3 bases and 4 bases, with 4 bases remaining between them. This CDR3 reads CSARRYNEQFF. CDR3 DNA sequence: TGCAGTGCTAGGAGGTACAATGAGCAGTTCTTC.

The CDR3 nucleotides are TGCGCCAGCAGCCAAGGGACTAGCGGGAGCTTTGAGCAGTACTTC. Translating gives CASSQGTSGSFEQYF. This chain joins TRBV4-3 and TRBJ2-7; 13 nucleotides align to TRBD2. CDR3 size: 15 residues. Germline CDR1 and CDR2: LGHNA and YSLEER. With 1 base clipped from V and 7 bases from J, the junction kept 4 bases outside the gene matches.

The rearrangement links TRBV4-3 to TRBJ2-1; a possible D gene is TRBD1 (6 bases). CDR3 length: 19 residues. Germline V gene lookup returns CDR1 LGHNA and CDR2 YSLEER. Trimming removed 1 base at V and 4 bases at J, with 23 bases between. CDR3 nucleotides: TGCGCCAGCAGCCAAGGCATTGCTGGGGCAGGGGATGGGTACAATGAGCAGTTCTTC. Its protein is CASSQGIAGAGDGYNEQFF.

This chain connects TRBV28 to TRBJ2-1, with 7 bases identical to TRBD2. The germline CDR1 and CDR2 sequences are MDHEN and SYDVKM. The CDR3 runs to 13 residues. V lost 7 bases, J lost 6 bases, and 6 bases stayed unmatched. The CDR3 is CASMAGVVNEQFF. DNA of the CDR3: TGTGCCAGCATGGCGGGAGTGGTCAATGAGCAGTTCTTC.

The chain employs TRBV7-9 and TRBJ2-3; 11 bases map to TRBD2. CDR3 length: 19 amino acids. The V gene's germline CDR1 is SEHNR and CDR2 FQNEAQ (reference sequence). The trim removed 7 bases at V and 1 base at J, leaving 16 bases unmatched. DNA of the CDR3: TGTGCCAGCACCCTCTCCGGGGTAGCGGGAGGGCCCGGCACAGATACGCAGTATTTT. Translation gives CASTLSGVAGGPGTDTQYF.

This clone has more than one count but fewer than ten. The V call is TRBV19, the J call TRBJ2-7; possible D gene TRBD1, 6 bases. The V and J ends lost 5 bases and 4 bases respectively, with 12 bases between them. The CDR3 length is 13 residues. CDR1 and CDR2 from the germline V gene are LNHDA and SQIVND (reference sequence). CDR3 region: CASSAGTSYEQYF. CDR3 DNA sequence: TGTGCCAGTAGTGCCGGGACAAGTTACGAGCAGTACTTC.

This chain uses TRBV7-6 with TRBJ2-7; tentative D call: TRBD1 (6 bases). The CDR3 loop spans 16 amino acids. V was cut by 1 base and J by 2 bases, with 15 bases left in between. Germline assignment: CDR1 SGHVS and CDR2 FNYEAQ. CDR3 in DNA: TGTGCCAGCAGCTTAGGAGGGGGACAAGGAACCTACGAGCAGTACTTC. Translating gives CASSLGGGQGTYEQYF. The full variable domain, its missing parts supplied by reference TRBV7-6 and TRBJ2-7, is GAGVSQSPRYKVTKRGQDVALRCDPISGHVSLYWYRQALGQGPEFLTYFNYEAQQDKSGLPNDRFSAERPEGSISTLTIQRTEQRDSAMYRCASSLGGGQGTYEQYFGPGTRLTVT.